The 23 T cell receptor beta chains below were found in one sample sequenced in a study of CD8 T cells in Susac syndrome. Reverse transcription of 0.5 to 1 ug RNA was performed with random hexamers. TCRdb independently ran MiXCR on the immunoSEQ multiplex PCR reads; one entry per CDR3 protein. The profile shows roughly 100,000 distinct CDR3 sequences, approximately 96% of them singletons. The sample taken for sequencing was CD8+ T cells from PBMCs. Receptors originate from a human donor with Susac syndrome.

The chain recombines TRBV9 with TRBJ2-3, with 10 bases lining up with TRBD2. After removal of 0 bases from V and 4 bases from J, the junction contained 8 bases not matched to a gene. The germline CDR1 and CDR2 sequences are SGDLS and YYNGEE. The CDR3 sequence is 17 residues long. The CDR3, as DNA: TGTGCCAGCAGCGTAGGGGTTAGCGGGGGGATAGCAGATACGCAGTATTTT. Amino acids: CASSVGVSGGIADTQYF. The whole variable domain, remainder taken from reference TRBV9 and TRBJ2-3, is DSGVTQTPKHLITATGQRVTLRCSPRSGDLSVYWYQQSLDQGLQFLIQYYNGEERAKGNILERFSAQQFPDLHSELNLSSLELGDSALYFCASSVGVSGGIADTQYFGPGTRLTVL.

CDR3: CASAWNRGETQYF. The DNA of the CDR3 is TGTGCCAGCGCCTGGAACAGAGGGGAGACCCAGTACTTC. V is TRBV5-4 and J is TRBJ2-5, with D tentatively TRBD2 (5 bases). Trimming took off 7 bases at V and 5 bases at J, with 15 bases between the two ends. The CDR3 covers 13 residues. Germline values: CDR1 SGHNT, CDR2 YYREEE (reference sequence).

The chain is built from TRBV7-8 and TRBJ2-5, with D hard to call. This CDR3 spans 17 amino acids. V lost 10 bases to trimming and J lost 7 bases, with 31 bases between them. Germline CDR1 is SGHVS and CDR2 is FQNEAQ. The CDR3: CATKPGLQASLGWTQYF. In DNA form, the CDR3 reads TGTGCCACCAAACCAGGTCTTCAGGCCTCGCTGGGTTGGACCCAGTACTTC.

The rearrangement joins TRBV30 to TRBJ2-2, with 8 bases aligning to TRBD1. V trimming: 4 bases; J trimming: 13 bases; junction bases outside the gene matches: 8. CDR1 and CDR2 (germline): GTSNPN, SVGIG (reference sequence). The CDR3 length is 12 residues. CDR3 amino acids: CAWTGQAGRLFF. CDR3 coding DNA: TGTGCCTGGACGGGACAGGCTGGGAGGCTGTTTTTT.

V and J are TRBV23-1 and TRBJ1-1, with D perhaps TRBD1 (5 bases). TRBV23-1 is designated an ORF whose function remains uncertain. CDR3 length: 15 residues. V lost 8 bases and J lost 1, with 17 bases in between. The CDR3 DNA sequence: TGCGCCAGCTGGGCTTATCGGCAGGGGAACACTGAAGCTTTCTTT. Translated: CASWAYRQGNTEAFF.

V usage is TRBV11-2 and J usage is TRBJ2-5; 9 bases align to TRBD1. The CDR3 has 15 amino acids. The V and J ends lost 5 bases and 4 bases, in that order; junction bases with no gene match: 8. Germline-derived CDR1 and CDR2 are SGHAT and FQNNGV. The DNA for the CDR3 is TGTGCCAGCAGCCAAACCGGGACAGGGCGAGAGACCCAGTACTTC. This codes for CASSQTGTGRETQYF.

The rearrangement joins TRBV3-1 to TRBJ2-2; D not resolved. The V gene's germline CDR1 is LGHDT and CDR2 YNNKEL (reference sequence). This CDR3 is built from 15 residues. V lost 3 bases and J 0 bases, leaving 8 bases between the germline ends. CDR3 bases: TGTGCCAGCAGCCACCAGGCATCGAACACCGGGGAGCTGTTTTTT. Translating gives CASSHQASNTGELFF.

The chain carries TRBV7-8 and TRBJ2-7; 8 bases fit TRBD1. The ends lost 4 bases at V and 5 bases at J; junction bases unmatched: 7. CDR1 and CDR2 (germline): SGHVS, FQNEAQ. The CDR3 totals 14 residues. The CDR3 nucleotides read TGTGCCAGCAGCTCACGGACAGGGAGAGACGAGCAGTACTTC. Translating it yields CASSSRTGRDEQYF.

This chain uses TRBV20-1 with TRBJ1-2; D possibly corresponds to TRBD1 (6 bases). The V gene lost 0 bases and the J gene lost 4 bases, with 9 bases spanning the gap. CDR1 and CDR2 (germline): DFQATT, SNEGSKA (reference sequence). The CDR3 has 13 amino acids. The DNA for the CDR3 is TGCAGTGCTAGAGATGGGGGCTCCTATGGCTACACCTTC. The encoded protein is CSARDGGSYGYTF.

V and J are TRBV6-5 and TRBJ1-2; D is possibly TRBD1 (5 bases). The CDR3 consists of 12 residues. V gave up 8 bases and J gave up 2 bases, with 9 bases separating them. Germline CDR1 is MNHEY and CDR2 is SVGAGI. The CDR3 DNA reads TGTGCCAGCCAGGGATTCAACTATGGCTACACCTTC. Translation gives CASQGFNYGYTF.

The table lists this clonotype with a few counts. The chain links TRBV29-1 to TRBJ1-5; no clear D gene. V was trimmed by 5 bases and J by 1 base, leaving 6 bases between them. CDR1 and CDR2 (germline): SQVTM, ANQGSEA. The CDR3 runs to 12 residues. The CDR3 loop reads CSVTESNQPQHF. The CDR3 nucleotides read TGCAGCGTTACTGAGAGCAATCAGCCCCAGCATTTT.

CDR3 in DNA: TGTGCCAGTAGTATACCGGGACAGGGTGCGGGTCAGCCCCAGCATTTT. It codes for CASSIPGQGAGQPQHF. The chain links TRBV19 to TRBJ1-5; 9 positions match TRBD1. Looked up from germline, CDR1 is LNHDA and CDR2 is SQIVND (reference sequence). Losses at the gene ends were 2 bases for V and 6 bases for J; bases not matched to a gene: 8. The CDR3 loop spans 16 amino acids.

This clonotype appeared once. CDR3 loop: CAWSAGGNSGANVLTF. CDR3 in DNA: TGTGCCTGGAGTGCCGGTGGGAACTCTGGGGCCAACGTCCTGACTTTC. The V and J genes are TRBV30 and TRBJ2-6; D is undetermined. This CDR3 region has 16 residues. Germline V gene lookup returns CDR1 GTSNPN and CDR2 SVGIG (reference sequence). Trimming cost V 1 base and J 0 bases, with 10 bases left between them.

The rearrangement joins TRBV12-3 or TRBV12-4 to TRBJ2-7; 8 bases agree with TRBD2. V lost 6 bases and J lost 4; bases outside the gene matches: 14. The CDR3 extends over 16 amino acids. CDR3 bases: TGTGCCAGCAGCGAAGCCTTAGCGGGGTTTGATTACGAGCAGTACTTC. It codes for CASSEALAGFDYEQYF.

The chain employs TRBV30 and TRBJ1-1; the D gene is possibly TRBD1 (6 bases). Trimming took 7 bases from V and 0 from J, leaving 18 bases between them. The CDR3 covers 15 residues. In germline, CDR1 is GTSNPN, CDR2 SVGIG (reference sequence). CDR3 in amino acids: CALDNLGQMNTEAFF. Here the CDR3 DNA reads TGTGCCTTGGATAACCTAGGACAGATGAACACTGAAGCTTTCTTT. The complete variable domain, with remaining parts taken from reference TRBV30 and TRBJ1-1, reads SQTIHQWPATLVQPVGSPLSLECTVEGTSNPNLYWYRQAAGRGLQLLFYSVGIGQISSEVPQNLSASRPQDRQFILSSKKLLLSDSGFYLCALDNLGQMNTEAFFGQGTRLTVV.

The CDR3 loop reads CASSLGAWETQYF. The CDR3 nucleotides are TGTGCCAGCAGCTTAGGGGCTTGGGAGACCCAGTACTTC. The chain joins TRBV5-4 to TRBJ2-5; maybe TRBD1 (5 bases). The CDR3 runs to 13 residues. Trimming removed 2 bases at V and 5 bases at J, with 10 bases between. CDR1 SGHNT and CDR2 YYREEE come from the germline V gene (reference sequence).

V usage is TRBV20-1 and J usage is TRBJ2-7; D remains unclear. Trimming stripped 0 bases from V and 3 bases from J, with 12 bases between. CDR3 length: 14 amino acids. CDR1 DFQATT and CDR2 SNEGSKA come from the germline V gene (reference sequence). CDR3 DNA: TGCAGTGCTAGAGATAACCGCCAAGACTACGAGCAGTACTTC. Amino acids: CSARDNRQDYEQYF.

The CDR3 coding sequence is TGTGCCAGCAGCAAAGACATGAGCTCCTACAATGAGCAGTTCTTC. Amino acids: CASSKDMSSYNEQFF. This rearrangement joins TRBV5-4 to TRBJ2-1, with D uncertain. Trimming stripped 4 bases from V and 0 bases from J, with 11 bases between. This CDR3 region has 15 residues. Germline assignment: CDR1 SGHNT and CDR2 YYREEE (reference sequence).

The chain couples TRBV3-1 to TRBJ2-5; tentatively, D is TRBD1 (6 bases). V shed 0 bases and J shed 5 bases, with 16 bases lying between them. Germline V gene data show CDR1 as LGHDT and CDR2 as YNNKEL (reference sequence). The CDR3 is made up of 16 amino acids. The CDR3 DNA follows: TGTGCCAGCAGCCAAGATGCGGACAGTGGAACGGAGACCCAGTACTTC. It translates to CASSQDADSGTETQYF.

The chain uses TRBV29-1 and TRBJ1-2; no firm D call. CDR1 and CDR2 (germline): SQVTM, ANQGSEA. The CDR3 has 12 amino acids. Trimming removed 1 base at V and 7 bases at J, with 10 bases between. Here the CDR3 reads CSVEGQAGGYTF. CDR3 in DNA: TGCAGCGTTGAAGGGCAGGCGGGTGGCTACACCTTC.

The genes are TRBV20-1 and TRBJ1-2; 9 bases match TRBD1. Germline V CDR1 and CDR2: DFQATT, SNEGSKA (reference sequence). The CDR3 is 14 amino acids. With V trimmed by 5 bases and J by 4 bases, 8 bases remained unmatched. The CDR3: CSARDRERAYGYTF. The CDR3 nucleotides read TGCAGTGCTCGGGACAGGGAGCGCGCCTATGGCTACACCTTC.

The rearrangement joins TRBV20-1 to TRBJ2-3; 7 bases align to TRBD2. The V and J ends lost 1 base and 0 bases, in that order; junction bases with no gene match: 10. Looked up from germline, CDR1 is DFQATT and CDR2 is SNEGSKA (reference sequence). This CDR3 spans 17 amino acids. The CDR3 bases are TGCAGTGCTAGAGTCCCAGATAGCGGGCCCAGCACAGATACGCAGTATTTT. This codes for CSARVPDSGPSTDTQYF.

The V call is TRBV7-9, the J call TRBJ1-2; 7 bases map to TRBD1. There are 14 residues in the CDR3. Germline V gene lookup returns CDR1 SEHNR and CDR2 FQNEAQ (reference sequence). The ends lost 3 bases at V and 7 bases at J; junction bases unmatched: 8. CDR3 sequence reads: CASSLGQFSGGYTF. The CDR3 coding sequence is TGTGCCAGCAGCTTGGGACAGTTTAGCGGTGGCTACACCTTC.